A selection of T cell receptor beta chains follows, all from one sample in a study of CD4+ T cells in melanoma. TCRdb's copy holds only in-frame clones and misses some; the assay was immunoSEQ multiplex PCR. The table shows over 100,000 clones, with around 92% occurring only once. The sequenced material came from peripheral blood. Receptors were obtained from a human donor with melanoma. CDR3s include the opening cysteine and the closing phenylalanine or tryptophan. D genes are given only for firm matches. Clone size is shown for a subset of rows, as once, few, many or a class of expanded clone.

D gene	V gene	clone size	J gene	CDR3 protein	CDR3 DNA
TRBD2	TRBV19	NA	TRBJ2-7	CASSGTSGAFSYEQYF	TGTGCCAGTTCGGGGACTAGCGGGGCCTTCTCCTACGAGCAGTACTTC
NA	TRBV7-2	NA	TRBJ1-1	CASSLSGGTSNTEAFF	TGTGCCAGCAGCTTATCGGGGGGGACATCGAACACTGAAGCTTTCTTT
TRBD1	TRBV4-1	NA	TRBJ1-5	CASSDLRTGGSLAQHF	TGCGCCAGCAGCGACCTAAGGACAGGTGGGAGTTTAGCCCAGCATTTT
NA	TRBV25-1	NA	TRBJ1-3	CASSGRSTRRSGNTIYF	TGTGCCAGCAGTGGACGATCCACAAGGCGCTCTGGAAACACCATATATTTT
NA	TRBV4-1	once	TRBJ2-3	CASSQPLGGYDTQYF	TGCGCCAGCAGCCAACCCTTGGGGGGATACGATACGCAGTATTTT
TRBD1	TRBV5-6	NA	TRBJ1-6	CASDDRGSSPLHF	TGTGCCAGCGACGACAGGGGGTCCTCACCCCTCCACTTT
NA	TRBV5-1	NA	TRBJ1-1	CASTLGGAGNTEAFF	TGCGCCAGCACACTGGGGGGGGCTGGTAACACTGAAGCTTTCTTT
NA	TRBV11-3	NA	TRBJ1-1	CASSLLRNTEAFF	TGTGCCAGCAGCTTACTGAGGAACACTGAAGCTTTCTTT
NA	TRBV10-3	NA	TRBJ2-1	CAISEGANEQFF	TGTGCCATCAGTGAGGGGGCGAATGAGCAGTTCTTC
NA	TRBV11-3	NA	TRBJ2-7	CASSLDRSEQYF	TGTGCCAGCAGCTTAGATAGGAGCGAGCAGTACTTC
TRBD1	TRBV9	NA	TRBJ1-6	CASSVARGQGYSPLHF	TGTGCCAGCAGCGTAGCTAGAGGACAGGGGTATTCACCCCTCCACTTT
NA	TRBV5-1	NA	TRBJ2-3	CASSSGGVTDTQYF	TGCGCCAGCAGCTCGGGCGGGGTGACAGATACGCAGTATTTT
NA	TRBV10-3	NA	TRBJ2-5	CAISEGGAQETQYF	TGTGCCATCAGTGAGGGAGGGGCCCAAGAGACCCAGTACTTC
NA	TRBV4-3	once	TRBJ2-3	CASSQGQATDTQYF	TGCGCCAGCAGCCAGGGACAAGCCACAGATACGCAGTATTTT
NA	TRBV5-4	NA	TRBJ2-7	CASSSQTTVRAWGEQYF	TGTGCCAGCAGCTCTCAAACTACTGTGAGGGCGTGGGGGGAGCAGTACTTC
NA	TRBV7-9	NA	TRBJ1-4	CASSPPGLGEKLFF	TGTGCCAGCAGCCCGCCGGGGTTGGGTGAAAAACTGTTTTTT
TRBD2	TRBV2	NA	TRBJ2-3	CAIQGLAGVTDTQYF	TGTGCCATCCAAGGACTAGCGGGAGTAACAGATACGCAGTATTTT
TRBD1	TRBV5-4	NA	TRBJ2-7	CASSPDRGRLKEQYF	TGTGCCAGCAGCCCCGACAGGGGGCGATTGAAAGAGCAGTACTTC
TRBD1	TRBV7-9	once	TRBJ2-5	CASSQNFGGTGIQETQYF	TGTGCCAGCAGCCAAAACTTCGGGGGGACAGGGATACAAGAGACCCAGTACTTC
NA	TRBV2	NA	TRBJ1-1	CASSVVGTTEAFF	TGTGCCAGCAGTGTCGTGGGAACGACTGAAGCTTTCTTT
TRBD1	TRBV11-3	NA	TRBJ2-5	CASSTDRAGTQYF	TGTGCCAGCAGCACCGACAGGGCCGGGACCCAGTACTTC
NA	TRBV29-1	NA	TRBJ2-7	CSVEAGPSYEQYF	TGCAGCGTTGAGGCGGGACCTTCCTACGAGCAGTACTTC
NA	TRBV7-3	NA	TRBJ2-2	CASSLTELGGPNTGELFF	TGTGCCAGCAGCTTAACGGAGTTGGGGGGTCCGAACACCGGGGAGCTGTTTTTT
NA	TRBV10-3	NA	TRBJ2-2	CAISVGGRDTGELFF	TGTGCCATCAGTGTAGGAGGGCGCGACACCGGGGAGCTGTTTTTT
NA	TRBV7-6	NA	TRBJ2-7	CASSLEFSYEQYF	TGTGCCAGCAGCTTAGAATTTTCCTACGAGCAGTACTTC
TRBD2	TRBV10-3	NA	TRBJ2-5	CAIGARRGAQETQYF	TGTGCCATCGGGGCCCGGCGGGGGGCGCAGGAGACCCAGTACTTC
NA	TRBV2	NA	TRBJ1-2	CASISVNSNYGYTF	TGTGCCAGCATCTCGGTCAACTCTAACTATGGCTACACCTTC
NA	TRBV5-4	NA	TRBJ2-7	CASSLFVGGEQYF	TGTGCCAGCAGCTTGTTTGTGGGGGGCGAGCAGTACTTC
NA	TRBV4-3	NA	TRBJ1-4	CASARRQIANEKLFF	TGCGCCAGCGCGCGGAGGCAGATCGCTAATGAAAAACTGTTTTTT
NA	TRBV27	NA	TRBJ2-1	CASRSGSGHEQFF	TGTGCCAGCCGCTCGGGGTCGGGCCATGAGCAGTTCTTC
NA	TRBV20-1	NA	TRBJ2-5	CSASGETQYF	TGCAGTGCTAGTGGGGAGACCCAGTACTTC
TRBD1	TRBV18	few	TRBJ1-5	CASSRQGREPQHF	TGTGCCAGCTCAAGACAGGGGCGGGAGCCCCAGCATTTT
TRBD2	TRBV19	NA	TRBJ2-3	CASSPGTRLTDTQYF	TGTGCCAGTAGTCCCGGGACTAGACTCACAGATACGCAGTATTTT
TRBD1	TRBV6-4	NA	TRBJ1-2	CASSETGGYGYTF	TGTGCCAGCTCAGAGACAGGGGGGTATGGCTACACCTTC
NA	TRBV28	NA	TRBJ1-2	CAIRGVNYGYTF	TGTGCCATCCGGGGGGTTAACTATGGCTACACCTTC
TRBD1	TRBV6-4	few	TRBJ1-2	CASSAGQGIAGYTF	TGTGCCAGCAGCGCCGGACAGGGGATTGCTGGCTACACCTTC
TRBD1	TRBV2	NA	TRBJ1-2	CASSKGQGGDYGYTF	TGTGCCAGCAGTAAAGGACAGGGAGGGGACTATGGCTACACCTTC
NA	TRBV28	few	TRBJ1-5	CASSLGSHVRQPQHF	TGTGCCAGCAGTTTAGGGTCCCACGTCCGTCAGCCCCAGCATTTT
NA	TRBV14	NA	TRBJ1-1	CASSQVMGEAFF	TGTGCCAGCAGCCAAGTAATGGGGGAAGCTTTCTTT
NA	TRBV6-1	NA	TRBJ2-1	CASSLRNEQFF	TGTGCCAGCAGTCTTAGGAATGAGCAGTTCTTC
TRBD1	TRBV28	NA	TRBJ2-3	CATNRDRETDTQYF	TGTGCCACAAACCGGGACAGGGAAACAGATACGCAGTATTTT
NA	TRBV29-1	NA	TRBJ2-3	CSVEPGTDTQYF	TGCAGCGTTGAGCCAGGCACAGATACGCAGTATTTT
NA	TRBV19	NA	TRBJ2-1	CASKKGRGSNYNEQFF	TGTGCCAGTAAAAAAGGACGTGGGTCCAATTACAATGAGCAGTTCTTC
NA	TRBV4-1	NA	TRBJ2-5	CASSQDWGGGETQYF	TGCGCCAGCAGCCAAGATTGGGGGGGCGGAGAGACCCAGTACTTC
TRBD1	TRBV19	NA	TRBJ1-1	CASKILPGQGSNTEAFF	TGTGCCAGTAAAATACTCCCGGGACAGGGTTCGAACACTGAAGCTTTCTTT
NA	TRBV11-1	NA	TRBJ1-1	CASSFVQAEAFF	TGTGCCAGCAGCTTCGTCCAGGCTGAAGCTTTCTTT
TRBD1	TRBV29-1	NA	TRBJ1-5	CSVVVSGGFNQPQHF	TGCAGCGTTGTAGTTTCAGGGGGTTTCAATCAGCCCCAGCATTTT
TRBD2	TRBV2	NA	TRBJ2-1	CASTGIAGLVYNEQFF	TGTGCCAGCACCGGGATAGCGGGACTGGTCTACAATGAGCAGTTCTTC
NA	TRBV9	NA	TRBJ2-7	CASSKEGSGLYF	TGTGCCAGCAGCAAAGAGGGGAGCGGTCTGTACTTC
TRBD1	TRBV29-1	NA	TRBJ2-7	CSVELGQGYEQYF	TGCAGCGTTGAACTAGGACAGGGCTACGAGCAGTACTTC
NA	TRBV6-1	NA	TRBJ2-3	CASRDRNTDTQYF	TGTGCCAGCAGGGACAGAAACACAGATACGCAGTATTTT
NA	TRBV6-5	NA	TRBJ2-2	CASSYRGNTGELFF	TGTGCCAGCAGTTATCGGGGGAACACCGGGGAGCTGTTTTTT
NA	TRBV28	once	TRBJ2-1	CASSPRLENEQFF	TGTGCCAGCAGTCCGAGACTTGAAAATGAGCAGTTCTTC
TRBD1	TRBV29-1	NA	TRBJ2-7	CSVADRVSSYEQYF	TGCAGCGTTGCGGACAGGGTTAGCTCCTACGAGCAGTACTTC